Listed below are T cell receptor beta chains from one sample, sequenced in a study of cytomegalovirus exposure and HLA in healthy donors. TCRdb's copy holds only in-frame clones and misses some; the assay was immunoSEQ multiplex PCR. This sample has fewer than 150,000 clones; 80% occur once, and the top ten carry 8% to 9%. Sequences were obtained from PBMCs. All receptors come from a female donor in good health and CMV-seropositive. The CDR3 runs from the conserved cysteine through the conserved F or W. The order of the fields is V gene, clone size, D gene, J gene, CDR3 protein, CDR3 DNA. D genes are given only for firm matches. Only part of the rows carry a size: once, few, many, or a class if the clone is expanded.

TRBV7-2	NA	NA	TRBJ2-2	CASSLVAAPGELFF	TGTGCCAGCAGCTTAGTGGCGGCCCCCGGGGAGCTGTTTTTT
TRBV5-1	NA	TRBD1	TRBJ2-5	CASSSGTAQETQYF	TGCGCCAGCAGCTCGGGGACAGCCCAAGAGACCCAGTACTTC
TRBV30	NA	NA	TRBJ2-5	CAWSAMGGHRETQYF	TGTGCCTGGTCTGCGATGGGGGGGCACCGAGAGACCCAGTACTTC
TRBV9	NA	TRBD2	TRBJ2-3	CASTISGGASDTQYF	TGTGCCAGCACCATTAGCGGGGGGGCGTCAGATACGCAGTATTTT
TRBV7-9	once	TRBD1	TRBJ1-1	CASSPSGQGDNTEAFF	TGTGCCAGCAGCCCTAGTGGGCAGGGGGATAACACTGAAGCTTTCTTT
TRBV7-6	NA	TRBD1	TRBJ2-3	CASSPGTGLADTQYF	TGTGCCAGCAGCCCCGGGACAGGCCTTGCAGATACGCAGTATTTT
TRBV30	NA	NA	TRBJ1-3	CAWNKGLGGNTIYF	TGTGCCTGGAATAAGGGGCTAGGTGGAAACACCATATATTTT
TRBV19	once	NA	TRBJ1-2	CASRYGEAPTF	TGTGCCAGTAGATATGGGGAGGCTCCCACCTTC
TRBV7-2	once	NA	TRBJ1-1	CASSDRSGTEAFF	TGTGCCAGCAGCGATCGAAGCGGCACTGAAGCTTTCTTT
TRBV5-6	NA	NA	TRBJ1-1	CASSPGPGEKRVNTEAFF	TGTGCCAGCAGCCCGGGACCGGGAGAAAAAAGGGTGAACACTGAAGCTTTCTTT
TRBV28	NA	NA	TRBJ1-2	CASSLFESGYTF	TGTGCCAGCAGTTTATTCGAGTCGGGCTACACCTTC
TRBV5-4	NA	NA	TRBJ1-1	CASSLEGLPEAFF	TGTGCCAGCAGCTTGGAGGGGTTGCCTGAAGCTTTCTTT
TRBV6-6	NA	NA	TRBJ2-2	CASSSRDTGELFF	TGTGCCAGCAGTTCGAGGGACACCGGGGAGCTGTTTTTT
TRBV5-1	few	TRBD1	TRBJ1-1	CASSAQGTGVTEAFF	TGCGCCAGCAGCGCTCAGGGGACAGGGGTTACTGAAGCTTTCTTT
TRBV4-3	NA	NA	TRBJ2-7	CASSPEAVSSYEQYF	TGCGCCAGCAGCCCCGAAGCGGTGAGCTCCTACGAGCAGTACTTC
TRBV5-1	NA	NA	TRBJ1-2	CASSLGSQGNYGYTF	TGCGCCAGCAGCTTGGGTAGCCAGGGTAACTATGGCTACACCTTC
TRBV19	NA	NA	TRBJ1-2	CASSIQSFEIYGYTF	TGTGCCAGTAGTATACAAAGTTTTGAGATTTATGGCTACACCTTC
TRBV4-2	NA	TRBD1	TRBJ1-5	CASSQAGQGGLSNQPQHF	TGTGCCAGCAGCCAAGCGGGACAGGGAGGGCTTAGCAATCAGCCCCAGCATTTT
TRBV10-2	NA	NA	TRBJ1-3	CASSGAGDAGNTIYF	TGCGCCAGCAGTGGGGCAGGGGATGCTGGAAACACCATATATTTT
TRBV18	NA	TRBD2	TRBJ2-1	CASSPRASGWNEQFF	TGTGCCAGCTCACCACGGGCTAGCGGGTGGAATGAGCAGTTCTTC
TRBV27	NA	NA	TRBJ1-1	CASFQLNTEAFF	TGTGCCAGTTTCCAGTTGAACACTGAAGCTTTCTTT
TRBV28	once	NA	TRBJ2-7	CASSHPGSSYEQYF	TGTGCCAGCAGCCACCCGGGGAGCTCCTACGAGCAGTACTTC
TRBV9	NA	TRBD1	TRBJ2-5	CASSVSPGQVGQETQYF	TGTGCCAGCAGCGTGAGCCCGGGACAGGTGGGCCAAGAGACCCAGTACTTC
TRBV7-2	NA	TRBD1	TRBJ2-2	CASSSRTGGTGELFF	TGTGCCAGCAGCTCCCGGACAGGGGGCACCGGGGAGCTGTTTTTT
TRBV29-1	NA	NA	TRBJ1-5	CSVGTNQPQHF	TGCAGCGTTGGTACTAATCAGCCCCAGCATTTT
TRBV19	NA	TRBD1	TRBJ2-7	CASSTDRGSYEQYF	TGTGCCAGTAGTACTGACAGGGGGTCCTACGAGCAGTACTTC
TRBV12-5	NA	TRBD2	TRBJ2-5	CASGSGDYEYQETQYF	TGTGCTAGTGGTTCCGGGGACTACGAGTACCAAGAGACCCAGTACTTC
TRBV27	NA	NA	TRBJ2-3	CASSLNDGDTQYF	TGTGCCAGCAGTTTGAACGACGGGGATACGCAGTATTTT
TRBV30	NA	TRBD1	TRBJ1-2	CAHTPGQASGGYTF	TGTGCCCACACCCCGGGACAGGCCTCGGGGGGCTACACCTTC
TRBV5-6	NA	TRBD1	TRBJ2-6	CASSPGQGSSGANVLTF	TGTGCCAGCAGCCCGGGACAGGGTAGCTCTGGGGCCAACGTCCTGACTTTC
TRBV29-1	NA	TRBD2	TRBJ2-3	CSVGLPSGGPNTDTQYF	TGCAGCGTTGGACTCCCTAGCGGGGGGCCGAACACAGATACGCAGTATTTT
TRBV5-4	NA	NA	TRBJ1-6	CASSLGGSSYNSPLHF	TGTGCCAGCAGCTTGGGCGGGAGCTCCTATAATTCACCCCTCCACTTT
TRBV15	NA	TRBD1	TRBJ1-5	CATSRDRGRNSNQPQHF	TGTGCCACCAGCAGGGACAGGGGGAGGAATAGCAATCAGCCCCAGCATTTT
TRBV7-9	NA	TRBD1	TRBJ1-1	CASSLGTANTEAFF	TGTGCCAGCAGCCTCGGGACAGCGAACACTGAAGCTTTCTTT
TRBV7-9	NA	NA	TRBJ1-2	CASSPRGYDGYTF	TGTGCCAGCAGCCCCAGGGGCTACGATGGCTACACCTTC
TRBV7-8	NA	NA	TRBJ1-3	CASSLGGPGTRNTIYF	TGTGCCAGCAGCTTAGGCGGCCCAGGGACTAGAAACACCATATATTTT
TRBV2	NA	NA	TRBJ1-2	CASTSTRSNYGYTF	TGTGCCAGCACTTCGACACGAAGTAACTATGGCTACACCTTC